The subject of this entry is one T cell receptor (beta chain). No antigen is known for it. Base-call qualities are not available, and no considerably larger clone is one nucleotide away. The data are from a study of shared clonotypes between healthy human individuals (TCRdb year 2020). Background for the entire study: Two women and a few men aged 18 to 49 years were included in the cohort. Per donor, three plates each were used for CD4 naive and CD4 memory, two for CD8 naive, and one for CD8 memory. To estimate repertoire size and how much clonotype sharing occurs between individuals, the study deeply sequenced the blood TCR repertoires of five healthy adults. To increase sequencing depth and limit assay-specific biases, TCR repertoire library preparation and sequencing were carried out by different laboratories using diverse techniques. Each donor's leukapheresis produced roughly between roughly 0.9 and 9 billion PBMCs.

V is pared back by 5 bases and J by 2 bases, with 28 bases lying between the germline termini. The germline V gene (reference sequence) provides CDR1 MNHEY and CDR2 SMNVEV. The CDR3 sequence holds 19 residues, the cysteine and phenylalanine included. Only the CDR3 DNA is retained, 57 bases long and in frame from the first base. Donors were healthy HIV-negative adults with no recently reported acute infections or vaccinations. Only Caucasian adults living in Nashville, Tennessee, USA were represented among the donors. CD4+ T cells were enriched by magnetic negative selection, after which naive cells were positively selected on CD45RA and the negative fraction was taken as the memory subset. After blood collection by leukapheresis, PBMCs were isolated using Ficoll-Histopaque density gradient centrifugation and then cryopreserved in the vapor phase of liquid nitrogen. Purity and quantity of every magnetically sorted T cell population were checked by analytical flow cytometry. Genomic DNA was isolated from every sorted fraction and measured by UV absorbance on a Nanodrop 2000c.

TCR CDR3 regions were amplified from genomic DNA by multiplex PCR using the deep immunoSEQ assay. Extracted genomic DNA from each cell subset was spread evenly across all wells of several immunoSEQ 96-well plates, with each plate serving as a replicate. Each replicate PCR for sorted subsets received 150 to 250 ng genomic DNA, equal to some 32,000 T cell genomes. Purified libraries were measured with a Qubit 3.0 fluorometer, size-checked on a Bioanalyzer 2100, and measured again with the KAPA Library Quantification kit. Every immunoSEQ 96-well plate was sequenced on a separate single-read 150-cycle Illumina NextSeq 550 flow cell. From the authors' description of their analysis: Because only junctional sequences without quality scores were contained in the immunoSEQ output, filtering matching that applied to full-length reads could not be performed. Sequences were annotated with PyIR, a Python wrapper for IgBLAST v1.9, using IMGT germline references to assign V/J genes and CDR3. Reads were filtered out if the reads had weak V/J assignments (E-value above 1e-6), no CDR3, stop codons, out-of-frame junctions, or ambiguous translated residues. V3J clonotypes were defined by identical inferred V gene, J gene, and CDR3 amino acid sequence. Percentage overlap between repertoires was computed as shared unique clonotypes divided by the size of the smaller repertoire. Repertoire richness was assessed with RTK rarefaction, the Chao1 estimator, and Recon v2.1 estimates of unobserved clonotypes. Generation probabilities for all TCRbeta clonotypes obtained by the gDNA method from several donors were computed using OLGA. In TCRdb, the immuneACCESS table is reduced to in-frame sequences with V and J assigned. These tables do not hold every clone; where another copy was compared, an unresolved V gene accounts for under half, and the others remain unexplained. The V and J calls and clone size are taken from that table; D and trimming were inferred from the DNA. The sample yields roughly 1,100,000 clones; about 75% were counted once. Less than 1.5% of the sample belongs to the ten largest clones.

Broad study findings and their caveats: Because the study included a small number of donors, the genetic and exposure-history diversity represented was limited. Only blood was sampled, and tissue TCR repertoires likely differ from those in blood. Naive subsets generally had larger estimated clonotype richness than memory subsets. Sharing across several donors was observed for approximately 5% of naive CD4, over 3% of naive CD8, about 2.3% of memory CD4, and roughly 0.4% of memory CD8 clonotypes. Based on pairwise subsampling, the degree of clonotype sharing among donors was expected to be affected by sequencing depth. Compared with non-shared clonotypes, clonotypes shared by all four sorted-subset donors had higher generation probabilities. Incomplete sequencing was indicated by rarefaction of sorted-subset datasets, despite the large sequencing depth.

This sequence originates from a man between 18 and 35 years old in good health. The material sequenced was memory CD4+ T cells sorted from blood. What this sample's cell subset or site label stands for: CD45RA-negative fraction. The V and J genes are TRBV27 and TRBJ2-7, and perhaps TRBD2 as D gene, on 5 matching bases. The CDR3 reads as follows: CASSPPPGRRVPTTYEQYF. The nucleotides read TGTGCCAGCAGTCCCCCCCCGGGTAGGCGGGTACCCACAACCTACGAGCAGTACTTC.